These T cell receptor beta chains were read from a single sample in a study of blood T cell repertoires in COVID-19. Only in-frame clones appear in the TCRdb table, and some are missing; sequencing was by immunoSEQ multiplex PCR. In the table there are 120,000 or so clones, just under 80% of which are singletons. Sample: peripheral blood. The source of these receptors is a human donor in a cohort sampled during active COVID-19. Each CDR3 is given with its conserved first and last residue. For some rows the clone size is stated as once, few or many, or as a class when expanded; others skip it.

v_call clone_size cdr3_aa
TRBV9 . CASSFTGIETQYF
TRBV7-2 . CASSLAGVGNADTQYF
TRBV2 . CASSQTGNTGELFF
TRBV19 . CATRGAGSYNEQFF
TRBV5-1 . CASSPGLAGLMGDTQYF
TRBV6-2/TRBV6-3 few CASSPTYGGTDYGYTF
TRBV15 . CATSRDGSRRYGYTF
TRBV14 . CASSLQTWYQETQYF
TRBV19 . CASSMEGPYGYTF
TRBV2 . CASVRGSGKLFF
TRBV3-1/TRBV3-2 . CASSLRAAGNTIYF
TRBV19 . CASSRANTGELFF
TRBV19 . CASRYDRDTGELFF
TRBV2 . CASSDRGLYEQYF
TRBV11-1 . CASSYMSGSTGELFF
TRBV7-2 . CASTRQGARPTEAFF
TRBV5-1 few CASSEQGDNSPLHF
TRBV27 . CASSGVRYVHGNSPLHF
TRBV10-1 . CASSEGDSGQPQHF
TRBV7-2 . CASSSGQNTEAFF
TRBV30 . CAWKTGPNSPLHF
TRBV4-3 . CASSQGQGATNEKLFF
TRBV5-1 once CASSDTGSGEKLFF
TRBV28 . CASSLWGGTANYGYTF
TRBV28 . CASSLDSQETQYF
TRBV2 . CATLGASGEPSYNEQFF
TRBV18 . CASSPYPAGGESSGNTIYF
TRBV5-4 . CASSLKSGVGTDTQYF
TRBV7-2 . CASSRGQALDNSPLHF
TRBV10-1 . CARTSGATDTQYF
TRBV10-3 . CAISRDRGLNEQFF
TRBV11-2 . CASSPRRGGQETQYF
TRBV28 . CASSRRGETYEQYF
TRBV5-1 . CASSSGQKNTEAFF
TRBV6-1 . CASSESDQPQHF
TRBV4-2 . CASSQVAGETKNIQYF
TRBV19 . CASSQDWSTDTQYF
TRBV6-2/TRBV6-3 . CASSYSGGYTEAFF
TRBV27 few CASSPHLDNTEAFF